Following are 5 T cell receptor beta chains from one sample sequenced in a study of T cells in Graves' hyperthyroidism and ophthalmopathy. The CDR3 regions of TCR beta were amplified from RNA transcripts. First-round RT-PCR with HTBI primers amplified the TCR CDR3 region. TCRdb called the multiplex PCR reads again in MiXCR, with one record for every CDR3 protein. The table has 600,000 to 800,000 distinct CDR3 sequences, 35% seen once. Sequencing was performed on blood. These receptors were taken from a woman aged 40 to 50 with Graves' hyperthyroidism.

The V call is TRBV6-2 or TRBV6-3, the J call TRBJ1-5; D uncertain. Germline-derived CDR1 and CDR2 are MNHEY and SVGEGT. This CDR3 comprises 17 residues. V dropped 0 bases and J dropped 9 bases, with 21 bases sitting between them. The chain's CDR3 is CASSYSGLTLPRGPQHF. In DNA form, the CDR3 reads TGTGCCAGCAGTTACTCTGGACTCACCCTCCCTCGAGGGCCCCAGCATTTT.

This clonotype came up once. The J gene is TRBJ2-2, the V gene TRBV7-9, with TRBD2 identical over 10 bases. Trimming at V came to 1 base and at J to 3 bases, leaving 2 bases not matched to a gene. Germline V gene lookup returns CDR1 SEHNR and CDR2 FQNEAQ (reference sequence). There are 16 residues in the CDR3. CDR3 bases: TGTGCCAGCAGCTTAGGGCTAGCGGGAGACACCGGGGAGCTGTTTTTT. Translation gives CASSLGLAGDTGELFF.

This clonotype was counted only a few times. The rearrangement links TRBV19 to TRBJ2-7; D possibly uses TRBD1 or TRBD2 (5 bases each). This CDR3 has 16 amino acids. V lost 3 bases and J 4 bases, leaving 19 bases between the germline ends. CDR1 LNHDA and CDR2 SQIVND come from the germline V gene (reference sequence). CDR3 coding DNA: TGTGCCAGTAGTATGAGCCTGACACGGTGGGGGTACGAGCAGTACTTC. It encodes CASSMSLTRWGYEQYF.

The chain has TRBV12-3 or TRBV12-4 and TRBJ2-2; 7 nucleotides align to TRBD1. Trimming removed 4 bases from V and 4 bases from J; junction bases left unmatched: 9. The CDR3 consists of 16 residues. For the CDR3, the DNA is TGTGCCAGCAGTTACGCCACAGGGGCTTCCACCGGGGAGCTGTTTTTT. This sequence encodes CASSYATGASTGELFF.

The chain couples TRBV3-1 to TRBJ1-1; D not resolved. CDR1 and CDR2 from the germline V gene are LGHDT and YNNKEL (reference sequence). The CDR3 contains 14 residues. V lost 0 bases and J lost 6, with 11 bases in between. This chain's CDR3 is CASSQDALKSEAFF. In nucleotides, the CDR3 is TGTGCCAGCAGCCAAGACGCCCTCAAATCTGAAGCTTTCTTT.